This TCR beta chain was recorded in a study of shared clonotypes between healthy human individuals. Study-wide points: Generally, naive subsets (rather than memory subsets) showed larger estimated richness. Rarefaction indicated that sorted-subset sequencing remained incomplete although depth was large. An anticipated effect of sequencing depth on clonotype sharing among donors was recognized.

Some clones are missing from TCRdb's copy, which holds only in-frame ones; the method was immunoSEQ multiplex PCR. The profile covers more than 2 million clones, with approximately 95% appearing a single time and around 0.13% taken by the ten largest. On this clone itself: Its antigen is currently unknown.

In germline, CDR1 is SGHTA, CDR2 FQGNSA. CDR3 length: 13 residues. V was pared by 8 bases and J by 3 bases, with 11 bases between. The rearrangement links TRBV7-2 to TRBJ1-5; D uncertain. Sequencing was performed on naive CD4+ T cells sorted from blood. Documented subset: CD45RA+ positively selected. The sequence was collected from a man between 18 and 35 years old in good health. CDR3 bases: TGTGCCAGCTCCCCCGGCGCCAATCAGCCCCAGCATTTT. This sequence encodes CASSPGANQPQHF.